This T cell receptor beta chain was recovered during a study of control samples from healthy donors and cancer patients. Trimming removed 1 base at V and 2 bases at J, with 8 bases between. The CDR3 sequence is 14 residues long. Germline loops: CDR1 SGHRS, CDR2 YFSETQ. Clones were sequenced by immunoSEQ multiplex PCR, and TCRdb holds only the in-frame ones, with some missing. The repertoire has 400,000 to 450,000 clones, 80% to 95% of them found once; the top ten carry more than 6%. The TCR was taken from a man aged 35 to 55 with head and neck cancer. Specimen: PBMCs. This chain joins TRBV5-1 and TRBJ2-3; D not certain. CDR3 residues: CASSLHSTTDTQYF. The DNA of the CDR3 is TGCGCCAGCAGCTTGCACTCAACCACAGATACGCAGTATTTT.